Included here is one T cell receptor beta chain sequence, with context. Its specificity is unknown. CDR1 and CDR2 (germline): SNHLY, FYNNEI. The junction had 8 bases not matched to a gene; V was cut back by 11 bases and J by 6 bases. CDR3 length: 13 residues. The sample comes from a study of CD8+CD57+ T cells in acquired aplastic anemia. The wider study: The average for DNA from sorted CD4+ and CD8+ cells was about 3.3 ug.

General study findings and limits: Patients shared under 30 CD8+ CDR3 sequences with controls. Researchers reported that CD8+ Simpson's diversity was not significantly different in patients versus controls.

The use of genomic DNA as template underpinned the TCR beta VDJ and CDR3 profiling. TCRdb analysed the reads with MiXCR anew, one entry per CDR3 protein. The profile shows 250,000 to 350,000 distinct CDR3 sequences, around 60% of them singletons. This receptor was obtained from a human donor with severe aplastic anemia or a healthy control (not recorded which). Sequencing used sorted CD4+, CD8+, or CD8+CD57+ T cells (not recorded which) from PBMCs. The chain recombines TRBV2 with TRBJ1-4; 8 positions match TRBD1. CDR3 in DNA: TGTGCCCGCGAGCAGGGGGCTTATGAAAAACTGTTTTTT. Translation: CAREQGAYEKLFF. The variable domain in full, with the rest retrieved from reference TRBV2 and TRBJ1-4, is EPEVTQTPSHQVTQMGQEVILRCVPISNHLYFYWYRQILGQKVEFLVSFYNNEISEKSEIFDDQFSVERPDGSNFTLKIRSTKLEDSAMYFCAREQGAYEKLFFGSGTQLSVL.